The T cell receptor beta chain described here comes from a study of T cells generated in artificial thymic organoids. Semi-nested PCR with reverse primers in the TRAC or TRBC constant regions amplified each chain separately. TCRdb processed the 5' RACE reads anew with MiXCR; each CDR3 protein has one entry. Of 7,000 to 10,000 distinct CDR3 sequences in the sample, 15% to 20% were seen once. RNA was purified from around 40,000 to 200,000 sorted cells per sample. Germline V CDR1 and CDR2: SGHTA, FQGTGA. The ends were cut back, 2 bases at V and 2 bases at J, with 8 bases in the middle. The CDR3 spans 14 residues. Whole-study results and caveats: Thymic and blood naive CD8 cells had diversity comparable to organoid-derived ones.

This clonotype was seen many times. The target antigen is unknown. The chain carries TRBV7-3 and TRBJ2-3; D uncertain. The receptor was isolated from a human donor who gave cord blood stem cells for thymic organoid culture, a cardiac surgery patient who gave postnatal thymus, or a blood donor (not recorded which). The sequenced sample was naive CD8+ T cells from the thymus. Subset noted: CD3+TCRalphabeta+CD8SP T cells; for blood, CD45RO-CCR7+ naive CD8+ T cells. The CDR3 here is CASSLHPSTDTQYF. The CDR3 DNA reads TGTGCCAGCAGCTTACATCCGTCCACAGATACGCAGTATTTT. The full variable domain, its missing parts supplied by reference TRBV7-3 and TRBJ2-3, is GAGVSQTPSNKVTEKGKYVELRCDPISGHTALYWYRQSLGQGPEFLIYFQGTGAADDSGLPNDRFFAVRPEGSVSTLKIQRTERGDSAVYLCASSLHPSTDTQYFGPGTRLTVL.